This entry is about one T cell receptor beta chain. CDR3 size: 16 residues. Germline V gene data show CDR1 as SGHAT and CDR2 as FQNNGV. Trimming stripped 1 base from V and 5 bases from J, with 17 bases between. Libraries were prepared by immunoSEQ multiplex PCR; TCRdb keeps only in-frame clonotypes and omits some of them. The sample has over 850,000 clones, more than 75% seen once. The data originate from a study of shared clonotypes between healthy human individuals. V and J are TRBV11-2 and TRBJ1-1; TRBD1 is a possible D gene (6 bases). Sequencing was performed on memory CD4+ T cells from PBMCs. Subset of the sample: CD45RA-negative fraction. This receptor was obtained from a man aged 18 to 35 in good health. Some clones in this sample may be carry-over from other donors' samples. The CDR3 DNA sequence: TGTGCCAGCAGCTTAGGCCCGGACAGACCGGGGACTGAAGCTTTCTTT. The encoded protein is CASSLGPDRPGTEAFF. The full variable domain, in which reference TRBV11-2 and TRBJ1-1 provide the parts outside the CDR3, is EAGVAQSPRYKIIEKRQSVAFWCNPISGHATLYWYQQILGQGPKLLIQFQNNGVVDDSQLPKDRFSAERLKGVDSTLKIQPAKLEDSAVYLCASSLGPDRPGTEAFFGQGTRLTVV.